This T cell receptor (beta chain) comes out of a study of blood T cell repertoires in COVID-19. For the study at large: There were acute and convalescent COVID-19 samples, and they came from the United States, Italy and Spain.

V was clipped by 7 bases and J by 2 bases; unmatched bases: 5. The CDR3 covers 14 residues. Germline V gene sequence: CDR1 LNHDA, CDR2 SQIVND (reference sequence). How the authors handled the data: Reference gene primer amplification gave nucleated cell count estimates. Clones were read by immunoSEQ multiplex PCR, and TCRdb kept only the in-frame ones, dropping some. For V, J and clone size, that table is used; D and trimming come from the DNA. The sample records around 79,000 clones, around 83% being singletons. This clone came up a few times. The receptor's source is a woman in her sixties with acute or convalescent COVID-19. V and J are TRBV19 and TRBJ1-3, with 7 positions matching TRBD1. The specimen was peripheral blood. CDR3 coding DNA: TGTGCCAGTAACGCCAGGGGGACTGGAAACACCATATATTTT. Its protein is CASNARGTGNTIYF. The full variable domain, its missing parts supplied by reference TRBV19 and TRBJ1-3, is DGGITQSPKYLFRKEGQNVTLSCEQNLNHDAMYWYRQDPGQGLRLIYYSQIVNDFQKGDIAEGYSVSREKKESFPLTVTSAQKNPTAFYLCASNARGTGNTIYFGEGSWLTVV.